This TCR beta chain was identified in a study of regulatory T cells in long-lasting Graves disease (dated by TCRdb to the early 2020s). Study-level background: Antithyroid drugs had been taken for less than 3 months by newly diagnosed Graves' disease patients. Persistent Graves' disease patients were compared with newly diagnosed Graves' disease patients by peripheral blood TCR sequencing and RNA sequencing. A total of roughly 33 samples underwent TCR sequencing: 13 from persistent and roughly 20 from newly diagnosed Graves' disease patients. The study was conducted in China and was registered as a clinical trial. General study outcomes and caveats: The study examined only peripheral blood because the primary lesion, thyroid tissue, could not be accessed. Compared with newly diagnosed patients, persistent Graves' disease patients had lower TCR Shannon entropy and fewer highly expanded clones, which suggests clonal expansion. Patients with persistent disease shared more public clonotypes (around 2,500) than newly diagnosed patients did (around 980). The authors noted that the small sample size was a limitation that may lower accuracy. Sequencing and analysis were limited to the TCR beta chain. Preferential use of TRBV28, TRBJ1-2 and TRBJ2-5 was observed in persistent disease, whereas TRBV20-1 and TRBJ2-1 were favored in newly diagnosed disease.

Of note for this clonotype: Its antigen has not been determined. No base qualities exist here, and no much larger clone lies one base off it.

CDR1 and CDR2 (SEHNR, FQNEAQ) derive from the germline V gene (reference sequence). The CDR3 runs 14 amino acids, cysteine and phenylalanine included. The only DNA kept is the CDR3, 42 bases in frame from the first base. The junction shows trimming of 1 base on V and 6 bases on J, and the gene matches do not reach 6 bases of it. The library was built by means of multiplex PCR. Sequencer: Illumina HiSeq 4000. TCR beta libraries were built with iRepertoire HTBI primers and Arm-PCR amplification of CDR3 regions. PCR products were gel purified before sequencing. In the authors' own workflow: Gene usage analysis of CDR3 amino acid clonotypes relied on the approximately 60 TRBV and 13 to 15 TRBJ segments identified across samples. COPE and FqMerger were used to merge filtered high-quality paired reads into contigs. Contigs were aligned with BLAST to IMGT TRBV, TRBD and TRBJ reference genes, and CDR3 was defined per IMGT. Clonotypes above 0.1% frequency were classified as highly expanded clones. Shannon entropy served as the measure of repertoire diversity, while the Gini coefficient captured V-J evenness. Clonotypes shared by more than one individual were considered public. TCRdb took the public reads, trimmed them with fastp at Q25, ran MiXCR for clone calling and kept in-frame beta chains. Each CDR3 protein gets just one entry, which takes the most common genes and DNA from the rows behind it. The V and J calls and clone size are TCRdb's, not the authors'. In this sample the table shows around 400,000 distinct CDR3 sequences, about 14% of which occur a single time. The leading ten clones occupy 22% of the sample.

The meaning of the sample's time point label: newly diagnosed GD, antithyroid drugs for less than 3 months. For both TCR sequencing and RNA sequencing, RNA was extracted from PBMCs using TRIzol. Graves' disease was diagnosed according to American Thyroid Association guidelines. Patients were recruited from an endocrinology department in Xi'an, China. Each patient gave about 8.1 milliliters of peripheral blood, collected in an EDTA anticoagulant tube. Ficoll Paque Plus density gradient separation was used to isolate PBMCs, and no additional T cell sorting was done. An Agilent 2100 Bioanalyzer and agarose gel were used to check RNA quality, and a NanoDrop 2000 was used to measure RNA concentration.

This clonotype was sampled from a female donor with Graves disease. Sequencing used peripheral blood mononuclear cells (PBMCs), obtained at new diagnosis, from a patient treated with antithyroid drugs. The chain couples TRBV7-9 to TRBJ2-7; TRBD2 agrees with 7 junctional bases. This receptor has the CDR3 CASSLVDRGVEQYF. The DNA sequence is TGTGCCAGCAGCTTAGTAGACCGGGGGGTCGAGCAGTACTTC.